These T cell receptor beta chains were read from a single sample in a study of T-cell reconstitution after alpha-beta-depleted transplantation in children. One entry per CDR3 protein, called by TCRdb with MiXCR from the PCR reads. The sample holds around 400,000 distinct CDR3 sequences, roughly 11% seen once. This specimen consisted of PBMCs from the stem cell graft donor, obtained from the stem cell graft. These receptors all stem from a human donor who donated a stem cell graft to a child with acute myeloid leukemia. Each CDR3 is given without its conserved first and last residue. Each record gives: clone size, J gene, V gene, CDR3 protein. Clone size, where shown, is once, few, many, or a class for clones that have expanded.

abundance: many; j_gene: TRBJ2-1; v_gene: TRBV11-2; CDR3aa: ASSLEGGSHEQF
abundance: few; j_gene: TRBJ1-1; v_gene: TRBV6-5; CDR3aa: ASSFLRTRNTEAF
abundance: NA; j_gene: TRBJ2-3; v_gene: TRBV10-3; CDR3aa: AISGSNTDTQY
abundance: NA; j_gene: TRBJ2-7; v_gene: TRBV7-9; CDR3aa: ASSLGGFYSYEQY
abundance: few; j_gene: TRBJ2-3; v_gene: TRBV20-1; CDR3aa: SATHLSGASTDTQY
abundance: NA; j_gene: TRBJ2-3; v_gene: TRBV7-2; CDR3aa: ASSLAFEDTDTQY
abundance: NA; j_gene: TRBJ1-6; v_gene: TRBV5-6; CDR3aa: ASSPPRDGANSPLH
abundance: NA; j_gene: TRBJ2-3; v_gene: TRBV5-5; CDR3aa: ASSLGGTGRTDTQY
abundance: NA; j_gene: TRBJ2-5; v_gene: TRBV4-2; CDR3aa: ASSQVSAQETQY
abundance: NA; j_gene: TRBJ2-1; v_gene: TRBV10-3; CDR3aa: AISEGRLPPYEQF
abundance: few; j_gene: TRBJ2-4; v_gene: TRBV3-1; CDR3aa: ASSQDRHTKNIQY
abundance: many; j_gene: TRBJ2-1; v_gene: TRBV2; CDR3aa: ASSEETTGSNEQF
abundance: NA; j_gene: TRBJ1-4; v_gene: TRBV30; CDR3aa: ACQDPFNEKLF
abundance: NA; j_gene: TRBJ2-3; v_gene: TRBV7-8; CDR3aa: ASSLVPGTTDTQY
abundance: NA; j_gene: TRBJ2-3; v_gene: TRBV5-1; CDR3aa: ASSYSNTDTQY
abundance: NA; j_gene: TRBJ2-3; v_gene: TRBV6-1; CDR3aa: AARQLGADTQY
abundance: NA; j_gene: TRBJ2-2; v_gene: TRBV27; CDR3aa: ASSFEGAMELF
abundance: NA; j_gene: TRBJ1-2; v_gene: TRBV3-1; CDR3aa: ASSRDRGLYGYT
abundance: many; j_gene: TRBJ2-4; v_gene: TRBV7-2; CDR3aa: ASSRGWTGGEGIQY
abundance: few; j_gene: TRBJ2-3; v_gene: TRBV12-3/TRBV12-4; CDR3aa: ASSVRVSDTQY
abundance: NA; j_gene: TRBJ1-3; v_gene: TRBV30; CDR3aa: AWSVGGDSGNTIY
abundance: NA; j_gene: TRBJ2-1; v_gene: TRBV3-1; CDR3aa: ASSQRTSSYNEQF
abundance: NA; j_gene: TRBJ2-5; v_gene: TRBV19; CDR3aa: ASSIDRDRAHQETQY
abundance: NA; j_gene: TRBJ2-2; v_gene: TRBV7-9; CDR3aa: ASSQIFAGELF
abundance: NA; j_gene: TRBJ1-1; v_gene: TRBV19; CDR3aa: ASSPTGLGEAF
abundance: NA; j_gene: TRBJ2-4; v_gene: TRBV7-9; CDR3aa: ASSHRGVKNSQY
abundance: few; j_gene: TRBJ2-5; v_gene: TRBV30; CDR3aa: AWSIGNQETQY
abundance: NA; j_gene: TRBJ2-1; v_gene: TRBV7-7; CDR3aa: ASSLESGGTNEQF
abundance: NA; j_gene: TRBJ2-7; v_gene: TRBV7-3; CDR3aa: ASSLPSGAPYEQY
abundance: many; j_gene: TRBJ2-1; v_gene: TRBV9; CDR3aa: ASSAGLADYNEQF
abundance: NA; j_gene: TRBJ2-2; v_gene: TRBV20-1; CDR3aa: SAAAGYTGELF
abundance: NA; j_gene: TRBJ2-7; v_gene: TRBV20-1; CDR3aa: SARIDRGPTYEQY
abundance: few; j_gene: TRBJ1-5; v_gene: TRBV15; CDR3aa: ATSREQGSNQPQH
abundance: NA; j_gene: TRBJ2-3; v_gene: TRBV20-1; CDR3aa: SARDGFASLADTQY
abundance: NA; j_gene: TRBJ1-4; v_gene: TRBV20-1; CDR3aa: SARRGRDNEKLF
abundance: few; j_gene: TRBJ2-7; v_gene: TRBV20-1; CDR3aa: SVETGASYEQY
abundance: NA; j_gene: TRBJ2-2; v_gene: TRBV12-3/TRBV12-4; CDR3aa: ASSTAGQGPIGTGELF
abundance: NA; j_gene: TRBJ2-3; v_gene: TRBV20-1; CDR3aa: SAVLAGGPDTQY
abundance: many; j_gene: TRBJ2-7; v_gene: TRBV6-2/TRBV6-3; CDR3aa: ASMFSYEQY
abundance: few; j_gene: TRBJ2-1; v_gene: TRBV7-9; CDR3aa: ASRPPNENEQF
abundance: many; j_gene: TRBJ2-5; v_gene: TRBV29-1; CDR3aa: SVEEGEVDETQY
abundance: few; j_gene: TRBJ2-3; v_gene: TRBV7-2; CDR3aa: ASSGISGTQY
abundance: NA; j_gene: TRBJ1-1; v_gene: TRBV6-5; CDR3aa: ATGHPNTEAF
abundance: NA; j_gene: TRBJ2-2; v_gene: TRBV5-5; CDR3aa: ASSWHGQGIPGELF
abundance: NA; j_gene: TRBJ2-2; v_gene: TRBV5-1; CDR3aa: ASSILAGPDTGELF
abundance: few; j_gene: TRBJ2-1; v_gene: TRBV6-1; CDR3aa: ASSEALSDNEQF
abundance: NA; j_gene: TRBJ2-1; v_gene: TRBV15; CDR3aa: ATSRDLGSNRPNEQF
abundance: NA; j_gene: TRBJ2-1; v_gene: TRBV6-5; CDR3aa: ASSYKDRGVGYEQF
abundance: NA; j_gene: TRBJ2-5; v_gene: TRBV7-2; CDR3aa: ASSNRGLGQETQY
abundance: NA; j_gene: TRBJ2-2; v_gene: TRBV9; CDR3aa: ASSDRLASGGVNTGELF
abundance: NA; j_gene: TRBJ2-1; v_gene: TRBV20-1; CDR3aa: SAPQGLATFGEQF